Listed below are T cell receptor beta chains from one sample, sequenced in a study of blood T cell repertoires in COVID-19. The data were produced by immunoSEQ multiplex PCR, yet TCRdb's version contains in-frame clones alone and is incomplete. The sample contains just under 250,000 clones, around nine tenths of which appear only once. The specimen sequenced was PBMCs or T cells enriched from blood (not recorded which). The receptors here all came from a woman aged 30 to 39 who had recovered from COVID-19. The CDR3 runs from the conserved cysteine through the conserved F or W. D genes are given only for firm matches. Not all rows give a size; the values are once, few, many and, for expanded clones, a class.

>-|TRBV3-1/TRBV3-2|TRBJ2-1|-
TGTGCCAGCAGCTGGGGAAACGGGAGCCACCACCCTGAGCAGTTCTTC
CASSWGNGSHHPEQFF
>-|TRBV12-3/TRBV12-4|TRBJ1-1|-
TGTGCCAGCAGCCTAAGGCGGACTGAAGCTTTCTTT
CASSLRRTEAFF
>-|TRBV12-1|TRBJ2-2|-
TGTGCCAGGGGTGGACAGGGACACACCGGGGAGCTGTTTTTT
CARGGQGHTGELFF
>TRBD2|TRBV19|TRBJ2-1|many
TGTGCCAGTAGTTTCCTAGGTCGGGGGGGTGAGCAGTTCTTC
CASSFLGRGGEQFF
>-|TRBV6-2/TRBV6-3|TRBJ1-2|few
TGTGCCAGCAGTGGTAGCAATAACTATGGCTACACCTTC
CASSGSNNYGYTF
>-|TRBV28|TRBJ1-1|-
TGTGCCAGCAGTTTAGCGACAGAGACTGAAGCTTTCTTT
CASSLATETEAFF
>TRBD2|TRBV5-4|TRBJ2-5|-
TGTGCCAGCAGCCCCCGGGAGGTTAGGGAGACCCAGTACTTC
CASSPREVRETQYF
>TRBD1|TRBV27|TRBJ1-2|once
TGTGCCAGCTCCTTCTCCCCTACGGGACAGGGCTCTCACTTGGACTATGGCTACACCTTC
CASSFSPTGQGSHLDYGYTF
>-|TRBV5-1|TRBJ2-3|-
TGCGCCAGCAGCGCTGGACAGACAGATACGCAGTATTTT
CASSAGQTDTQYF
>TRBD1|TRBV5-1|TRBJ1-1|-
TGCGCCAGCAGCGCCGGGACAGGGACTGAAGCTTTCTTT
CASSAGTGTEAFF
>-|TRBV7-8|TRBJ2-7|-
TGTGCCAGCAGCTTAGTTCGAGGATCCTACGAGCAGTACTTC
CASSLVRGSYEQYF
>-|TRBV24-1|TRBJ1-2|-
TGTGCCACCAGGGGGGACGGGAGGAACTATGGCTACACCTTC
CATRGDGRNYGYTF
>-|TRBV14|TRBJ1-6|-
TGTGCCAGCAGCCAAGAATCGTATAATTCACCCCTCCACTTT
CASSQESYNSPLHF